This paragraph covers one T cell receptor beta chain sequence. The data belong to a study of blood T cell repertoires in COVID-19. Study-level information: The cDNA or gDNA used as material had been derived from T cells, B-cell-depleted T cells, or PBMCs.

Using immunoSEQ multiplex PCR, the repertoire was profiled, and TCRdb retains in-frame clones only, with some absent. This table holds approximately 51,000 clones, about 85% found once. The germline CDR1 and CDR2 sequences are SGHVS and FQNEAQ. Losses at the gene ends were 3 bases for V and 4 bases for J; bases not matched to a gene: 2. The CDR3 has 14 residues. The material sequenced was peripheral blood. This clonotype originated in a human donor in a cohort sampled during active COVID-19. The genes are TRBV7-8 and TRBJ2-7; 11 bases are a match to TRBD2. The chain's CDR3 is CASSLGLAEYEQYF. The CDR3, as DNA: TGTGCCAGCAGCTTGGGACTAGCGGAGTACGAGCAGTACTTC.